Following are 15 T cell receptor beta chains from one sample sequenced in a study of beta chain features in type 1 diabetes. The authors reverse transcribed all of the isolated RNA, so sequencing captured expressed TCRB transcripts. TCRdb's copy holds only in-frame clones and misses some; the assay was immunoSEQ multiplex PCR. This table holds about 220,000 clones, about a tenth found once. The sample consisted of central memory CD4+ T cells from blood. Source of these receptors: a man aged 18-30 years in good health.

This clone was picked up a small number of times. This rearrangement joins TRBV7-2 to TRBJ1-5; TRBD1 matches at 8 bases. CDR3 length: 18 amino acids. Germline CDR1 reads SGHTA; CDR2 reads FQGNSA. J lost 3 bases, V lost 3 bases, and 13 bases had no gene match. CDR3 protein: CASSLLTGAGGHNQPQHF. Here the CDR3 DNA reads TGTGCCAGCAGCTTGCTCACGGGGGCAGGGGGCCACAATCAGCCCCAGCATTTT.

This chain uses TRBV28 with TRBJ1-1; TRBD1 matches 11 bases. The germline CDR1 and CDR2 sequences are MDHEN and SYDVKM. Germline trimming cut 6 bases from V and 1 base from J; bases unmatched to any gene: 7. The CDR3 runs to 16 residues. The CDR3 here is CASSPRTGGGNTEAFF. CDR3 bases: TGTGCCAGCAGCCCCCGGACAGGGGGCGGGAACACTGAAGCTTTCTTT.

The V call is TRBV30, the J call TRBJ2-1; 7 bases align to TRBD2. The ends lost 0 bases at V and 3 bases at J; junction bases unmatched: 5. This CDR3 contains 15 residues. Per the germline V gene, CDR1 is GTSNPN and CDR2 is SVGIG (reference sequence). The CDR3 sequence: CAWSVPASGYNEQFF. Here the CDR3 DNA reads TGTGCCTGGAGTGTACCCGCTAGCGGCTACAATGAGCAGTTCTTC.

In its sample, this clone was seen a few times. The CDR3 loop reads CASSVLTGSSYEQYF. The CDR3 bases are TGCGCCAGCAGCGTCCTGACAGGGAGTTCCTACGAGCAGTACTTC. V and J are TRBV5-1 and TRBJ2-7, with TRBD1 matching over 7 bases. The CDR3 spans 15 residues. V was pared by 4 bases and J by 1 base, with 8 bases of the junction left unmatched. The germline V gene encodes CDR1 SGHRS and CDR2 YFSETQ.

There are many counts of this clone. This chain connects TRBV29-1 to TRBJ2-7, with 11 bases matching TRBD2. Germline trimming cut 5 bases from V and 3 bases from J; bases unmatched to any gene: 9. Germline loops: CDR1 SQVTM, CDR2 ANQGSEA. This CDR3 has 15 residues. The CDR3 spells CSVLKLAGAFYEQYF. The CDR3 DNA is TGCAGCGTTCTTAAACTAGCGGGAGCCTTCTACGAGCAGTACTTC.

The chain combines TRBV9 with TRBJ2-3; tentatively, D is TRBD1 or TRBD2 (5 bases each). The ends were cut back, 0 bases at V and 3 bases at J, with 11 bases in the middle. In germline, CDR1 is SGDLS, CDR2 YYNGEE. CDR3 length: 15 residues. CDR3 region: CASSVVLAGTDTQYF. DNA for the CDR3: TGTGCCAGCAGCGTAGTGCTAGCAGGGACAGATACGCAGTATTTT.

The chain recombines TRBV5-1 with TRBJ2-7; 10 positions agree with TRBD2. Germline V gene sequence: CDR1 SGHRS, CDR2 YFSETQ. CDR3 length: 16 residues. V dropped 4 bases and J dropped 3; count of bases not matched to a gene: 10. CDR3 sequence: CASSVVSGRASYEQYF. In DNA form, the CDR3 reads TGCGCCAGCAGCGTAGTAAGCGGGAGGGCCAGCTACGAGCAGTACTTC.

This clone was found a few times. The chain links TRBV29-1 to TRBJ2-3; 12 bases are shared with TRBD1. Per germline, CDR1 SQVTM and CDR2 ANQGSEA. The V segment lost 7 bases and the J segment 0 bases; nucleotides outside the gene matches: 2. This CDR3 region has 14 residues. CDR3 nucleotide sequence: TGCAGCGCGGGACAGGGGGCAAGCACAGATACGCAGTATTTT. As protein: CSAGQGASTDTQYF.

This clone came up a few times. This chain connects TRBV25-1 to TRBJ2-4; a weak D match, TRBD2 (5 bases). The CDR3 is made up of 17 amino acids. V lost 4 bases, J lost 3 bases, and 19 bases lay in between. The V gene's germline CDR1 is MGHDK and CDR2 SYGVNS. In nucleotides, the CDR3 is TGTGCCAGCAGTGTCCCAACAGCCAGCGGAGGCAAAAACATTCAGTACTTC. Translated, it gives CASSVPTASGGKNIQYF.

Many counts were recorded for this clone. This sequence joins TRBV5-1 and TRBJ2-1; 9 bases match TRBD1. Germline lookup yields CDR1 SGHRS and CDR2 YFSETQ. This CDR3 contains 15 residues. Unmatched junction bases numbered 6, after V lost 3 bases and J lost 5 bases. DNA for the CDR3: TGCGCCAGCAGCTCTTCTGGACAGGGGAACAATGAGCAGTTCTTC. Protein product: CASSSSGQGNNEQFF.

The chain carries TRBV5-1 and TRBJ1-1, with 7 bases lining up with TRBD1. Germline CDR1 is SGHRS and CDR2 is YFSETQ. There are 14 residues in the CDR3. Germline trimming cut 4 bases from V and 4 bases from J; bases unmatched to any gene: 7. CDR3: CASSPTGVVTEAFF. The CDR3, as DNA: TGCGCCAGCAGCCCCACAGGGGTTGTCACTGAAGCTTTCTTT.

This clone was detected only a few times. V and J are TRBV7-8 and TRBJ2-7, with D unresolved. The length of the CDR3 is 15 residues. Germline CDR1 is SGHVS and CDR2 is FQNEAQ. Between the trimmed V and J ends, which lost 2 bases and 4 bases, there was a span of 15 bases. CDR3 DNA sequence: TGTGCCAGCAGCTTAAGAGACCGTCCCCGTTACGAGCAGTACTTC. Protein product: CASSLRDRPRYEQYF.

This clone was counted only a few times. The likely explanation is a read error, given a far larger clone one base away. Different DNA sequences within this sample yield the same CDR3. The chain joins TRBV15 to TRBJ1-1; D is ambiguous. The CDR3 runs to 13 residues. CDR1 is LNHNV and CDR2 is YYDKDF in the germline V gene (reference sequence). The ends were cut back, 3 bases at V and 2 bases at J, with 7 bases in the middle. The CDR3 DNA reads TGTGCCACCAGCAGGGTAACTAACACTGAAGCTTTCTTT. Its protein product is CATSRVTNTEAFF.

Many counts were recorded for this clone. In the same sample, other DNA sequences code for this CDR3. V and J are TRBV2 and TRBJ2-5; D is unclear. Germline V gives CDR1 SNHLY, CDR2 FYNNEI. CDR3 length equals 12 residues. Deletions cut 4 bases from V and 1 base from J, with 4 bases between. DNA for the CDR3: TGTGCCAGCAGTGCGGGCCAAGAGACCCAGTACTTC. Translating gives CASSAGQETQYF.

The rearrangement joins TRBV5-1 to TRBJ1-2; maybe TRBD1 (5 bases). Germline lookup yields CDR1 SGHRS and CDR2 YFSETQ. Between the trimmed V and J ends, which lost 0 bases and 8 bases, there was a span of 11 bases. This CDR3 contains 13 residues. In DNA form, the CDR3 reads TGCGCCAGCAGCTTGGCTGGGGCGGAGGGCTACACCTTC. Translating gives CASSLAGAEGYTF.